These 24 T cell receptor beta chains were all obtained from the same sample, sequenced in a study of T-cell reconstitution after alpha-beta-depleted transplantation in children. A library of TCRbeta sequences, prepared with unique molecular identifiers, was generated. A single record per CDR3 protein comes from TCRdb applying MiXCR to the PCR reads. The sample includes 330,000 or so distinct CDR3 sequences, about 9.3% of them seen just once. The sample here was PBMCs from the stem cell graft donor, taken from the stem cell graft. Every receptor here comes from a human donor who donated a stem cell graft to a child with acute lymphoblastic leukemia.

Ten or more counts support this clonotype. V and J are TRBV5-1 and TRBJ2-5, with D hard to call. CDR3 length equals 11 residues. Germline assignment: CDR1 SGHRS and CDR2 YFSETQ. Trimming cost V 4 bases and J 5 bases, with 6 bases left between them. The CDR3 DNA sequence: TGCGCCAGCAGCGTATCGGAGACCCAGTACTTC. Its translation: CASSVSETQYF.

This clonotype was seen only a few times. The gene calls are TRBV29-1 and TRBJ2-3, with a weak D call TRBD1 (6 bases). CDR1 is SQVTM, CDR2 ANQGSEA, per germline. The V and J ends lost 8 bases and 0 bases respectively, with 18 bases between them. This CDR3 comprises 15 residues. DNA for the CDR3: TGCAGCACCCGAGGGGGAGATACTAGCACAGATACGCAGTATTTT. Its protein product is CSTRGGDTSTDTQYF.

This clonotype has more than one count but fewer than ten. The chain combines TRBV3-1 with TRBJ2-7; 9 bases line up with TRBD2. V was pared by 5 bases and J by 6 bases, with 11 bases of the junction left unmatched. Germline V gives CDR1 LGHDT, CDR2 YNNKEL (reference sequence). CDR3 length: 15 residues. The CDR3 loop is CASSSPGSGSLEQYF. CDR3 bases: TGTGCCAGCAGCTCCCCGGGTAGCGGGAGCCTCGAGCAGTACTTC.

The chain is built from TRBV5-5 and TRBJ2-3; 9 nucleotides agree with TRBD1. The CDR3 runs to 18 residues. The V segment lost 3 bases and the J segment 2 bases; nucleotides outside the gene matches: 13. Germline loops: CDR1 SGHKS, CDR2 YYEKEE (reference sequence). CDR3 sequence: CASSWGTGSPLNTDTQYF. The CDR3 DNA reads TGTGCCAGCAGCTGGGGGACAGGGTCGCCACTAAACACAGATACGCAGTATTTT.

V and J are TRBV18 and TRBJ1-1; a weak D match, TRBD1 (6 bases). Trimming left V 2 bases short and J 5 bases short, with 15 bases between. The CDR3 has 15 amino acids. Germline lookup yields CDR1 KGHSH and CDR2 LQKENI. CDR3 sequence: CASSPAGGGGTEAFF. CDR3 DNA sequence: TGTGCCAGCTCACCAGCGGGCGGAGGGGGTACTGAAGCTTTCTTT.

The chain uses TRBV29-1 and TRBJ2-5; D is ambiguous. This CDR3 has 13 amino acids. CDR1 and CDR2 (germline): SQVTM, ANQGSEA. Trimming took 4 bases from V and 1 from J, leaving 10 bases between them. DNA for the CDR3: TGCAGCGTTGGGCCGGGCACCCAAGAGACCCAGTACTTC. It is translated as CSVGPGTQETQYF.

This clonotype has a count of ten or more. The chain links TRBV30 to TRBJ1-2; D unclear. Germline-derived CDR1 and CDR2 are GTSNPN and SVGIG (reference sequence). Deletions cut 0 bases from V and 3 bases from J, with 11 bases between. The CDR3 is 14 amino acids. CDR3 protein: CAWSVPRRYYGYTF. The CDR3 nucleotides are TGTGCCTGGAGTGTACCAAGGAGATACTATGGCTACACCTTC.

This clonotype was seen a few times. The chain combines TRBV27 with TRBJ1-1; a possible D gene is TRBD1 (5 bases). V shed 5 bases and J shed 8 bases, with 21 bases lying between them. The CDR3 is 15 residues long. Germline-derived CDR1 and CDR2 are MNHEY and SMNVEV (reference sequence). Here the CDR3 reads CASSPRLGVAPEAFF. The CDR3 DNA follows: TGTGCCAGCAGTCCGCGATTAGGGGTTGCCCCCGAAGCTTTCTTT.

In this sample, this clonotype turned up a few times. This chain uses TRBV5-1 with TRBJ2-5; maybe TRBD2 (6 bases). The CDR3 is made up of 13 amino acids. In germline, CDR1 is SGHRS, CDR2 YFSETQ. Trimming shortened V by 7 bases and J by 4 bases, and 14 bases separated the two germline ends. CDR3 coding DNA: TGCGCCAGCGGGGATAGGAGGGGAGAGACCCAGTACTTC. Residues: CASGDRRGETQYF.

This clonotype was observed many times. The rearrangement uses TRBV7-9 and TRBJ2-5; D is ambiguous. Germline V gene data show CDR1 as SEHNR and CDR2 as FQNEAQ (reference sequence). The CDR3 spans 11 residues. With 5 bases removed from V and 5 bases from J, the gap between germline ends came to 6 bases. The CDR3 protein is CASSPWETQYF. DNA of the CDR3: TGTGCCAGCAGCCCCTGGGAGACCCAGTACTTC.

The CDR3 sequence: CSAISGTGSGYEQYF. In DNA, the CDR3 is TGCAGTGCTATTTCGGGAACAGGGTCGGGGTACGAGCAGTACTTC. The rearrangement uses TRBV20-1 and TRBJ2-7; possible D gene TRBD1, 6 bases. In germline, CDR1 is DFQATT, CDR2 SNEGSKA (reference sequence). Between the trimmed V and J ends, which lost 4 bases and 4 bases, there was a span of 20 bases. The CDR3 consists of 15 residues.

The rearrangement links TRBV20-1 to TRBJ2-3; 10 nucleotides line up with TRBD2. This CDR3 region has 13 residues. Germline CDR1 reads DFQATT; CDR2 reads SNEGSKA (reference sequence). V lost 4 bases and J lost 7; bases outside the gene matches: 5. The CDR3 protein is CSANGLADNTQYF. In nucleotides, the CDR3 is TGCAGTGCTAACGGACTAGCGGACAATACGCAGTATTTT.

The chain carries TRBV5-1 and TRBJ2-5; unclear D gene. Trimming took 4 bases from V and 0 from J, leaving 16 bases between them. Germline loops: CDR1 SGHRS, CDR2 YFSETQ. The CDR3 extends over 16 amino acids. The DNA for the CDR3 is TGCGCCAGCAGCCCCCAAACTATCGGGTACCAAGAGACCCAGTACTTC. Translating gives CASSPQTIGYQETQYF. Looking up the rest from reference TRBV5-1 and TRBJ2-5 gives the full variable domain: KAGVTQTPRYLIKTRGQQVTLSCSPISGHRSVSWYQQTPGQGLQFLFEYFSETQRNKGNFPGRFSGRQFSNSRSEMNVSTLELGDSALYLCASSPQTIGYQETQYFGPGTRLLVL.

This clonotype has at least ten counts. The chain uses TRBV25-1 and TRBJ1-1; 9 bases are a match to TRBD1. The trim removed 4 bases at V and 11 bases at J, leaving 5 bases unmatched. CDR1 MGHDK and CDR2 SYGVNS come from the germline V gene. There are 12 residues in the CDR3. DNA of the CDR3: TGTGCCAGCAGTGCGCCGGGACAGGGTGCTTTCTTT. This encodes CASSAPGQGAFF.

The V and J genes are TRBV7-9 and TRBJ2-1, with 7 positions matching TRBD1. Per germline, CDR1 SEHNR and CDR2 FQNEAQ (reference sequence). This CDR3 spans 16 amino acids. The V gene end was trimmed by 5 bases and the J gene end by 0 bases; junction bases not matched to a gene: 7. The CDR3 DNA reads TGTGCCAGCAGCGAGGGACAGATGAGCTCCTACAATGAGCAGTTCTTC. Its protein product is CASSEGQMSSYNEQFF.

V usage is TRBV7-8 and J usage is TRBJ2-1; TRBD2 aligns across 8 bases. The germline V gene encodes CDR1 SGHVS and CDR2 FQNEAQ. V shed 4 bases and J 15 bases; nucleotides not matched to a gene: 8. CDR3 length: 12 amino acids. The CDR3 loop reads CASSSDGTSLFF. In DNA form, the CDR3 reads TGTGCCAGCAGCTCCGATGGGACTAGTCTGTTCTTC. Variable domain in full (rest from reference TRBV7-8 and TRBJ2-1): GAGVSQSPRYKVAKRGQDVALRCDPISGHVSLFWYQQALGQGPEFLTYFQNEAQLDKSGLPSDRFFAERPEGSVSTLKIQRTQQEDSAVYLCASSSDGTSLFFGPGTRLTVL.

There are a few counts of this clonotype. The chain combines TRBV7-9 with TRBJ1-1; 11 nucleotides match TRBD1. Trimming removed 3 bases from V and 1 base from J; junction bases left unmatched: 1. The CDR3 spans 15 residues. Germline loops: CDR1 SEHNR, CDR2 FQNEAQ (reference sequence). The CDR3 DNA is TGTGCCAGCAGCTTTGGGACAGGGGGGAACACTGAAGCTTTCTTT. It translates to CASSFGTGGNTEAFF.

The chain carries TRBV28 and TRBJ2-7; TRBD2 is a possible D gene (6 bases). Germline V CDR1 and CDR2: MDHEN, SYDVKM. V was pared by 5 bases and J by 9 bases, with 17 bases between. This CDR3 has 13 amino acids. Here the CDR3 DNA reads TGTGCCAGCAGTGGTGGGCTAGCGATTGCGCAGTACTTC. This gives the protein CASSGGLAIAQYF.

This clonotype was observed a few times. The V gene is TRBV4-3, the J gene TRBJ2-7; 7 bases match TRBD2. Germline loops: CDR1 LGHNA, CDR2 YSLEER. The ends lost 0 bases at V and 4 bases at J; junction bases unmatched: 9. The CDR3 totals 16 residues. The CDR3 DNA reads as TGCGCCAGCAGCCAAGACAGTGGGCGGGGAGGGTACGAGCAGTACTTC. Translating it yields CASSQDSGRGGYEQYF.

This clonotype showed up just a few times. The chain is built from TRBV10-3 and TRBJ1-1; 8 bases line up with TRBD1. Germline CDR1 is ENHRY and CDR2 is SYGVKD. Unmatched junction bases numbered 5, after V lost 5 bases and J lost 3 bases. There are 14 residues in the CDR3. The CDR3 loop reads CAISRTGSDTEAFF. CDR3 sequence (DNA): TGTGCCATCAGTAGGACAGGGAGCGACACTGAAGCTTTCTTT.

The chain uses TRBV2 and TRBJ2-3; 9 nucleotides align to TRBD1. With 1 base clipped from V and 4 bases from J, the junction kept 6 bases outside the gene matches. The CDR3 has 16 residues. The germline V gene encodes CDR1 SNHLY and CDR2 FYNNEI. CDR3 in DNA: TGTGCCAGCAGTGAAGTAGGGACAGGGTTTGCAGATACGCAGTATTTT. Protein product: CASSEVGTGFADTQYF.

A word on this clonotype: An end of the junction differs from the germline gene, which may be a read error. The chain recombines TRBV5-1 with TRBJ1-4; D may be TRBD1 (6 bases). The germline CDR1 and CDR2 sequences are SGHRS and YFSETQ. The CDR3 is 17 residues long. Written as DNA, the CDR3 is TGCGCCAGCAGCCTCGACGCTCCGGGGGCAACTAATGAGAAACTGTTTTTT. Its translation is CASSLDAPGATNEKLFF.

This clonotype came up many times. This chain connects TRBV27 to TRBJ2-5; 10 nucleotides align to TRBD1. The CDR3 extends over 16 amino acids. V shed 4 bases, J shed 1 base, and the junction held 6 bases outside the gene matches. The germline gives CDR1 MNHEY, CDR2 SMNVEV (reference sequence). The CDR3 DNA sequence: TGTGCCAGCAGTTGGCTCCGGACAGGGGGCCAAGAGACCCAGTACTTC. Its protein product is CASSWLRTGGQETQYF.

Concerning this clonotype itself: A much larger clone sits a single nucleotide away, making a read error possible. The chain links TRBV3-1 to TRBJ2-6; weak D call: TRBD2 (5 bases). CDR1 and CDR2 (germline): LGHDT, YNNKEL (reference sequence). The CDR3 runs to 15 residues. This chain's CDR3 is CACSQVRGEANVLTF. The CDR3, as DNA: TGTGCCTGCAGCCAAGTCCGGGGTGAGGCCAACGTCCTGACTTTC.